This TCR beta chain was sequenced in a study of T cell responses to AZD1222 COVID-19 vaccine (dated by TCRdb to about 2021). Concerning the study at large: A total of 240 or so trial participants underwent TCR sequencing, of whom more than 200 had received two doses of AZD1222 and around 25 had received two doses of the MenACWY control vaccine. Enrollment into the trials was organized by age into subgroups of 18-55, 56-69 and 70-plus years, and those subgroups contained approximately 160, 26 and 62 TCR-sequenced participants, respectively. Results and caveats for the whole study, not just this receptor: Only a handful of AZD1222 recipients were SARS-CoV-2 seropositive at baseline, limiting conclusions about previously exposed vaccinees. Participants were mostly white British, with more females than males. The authors suggested clonal diversity may have been underestimated. A significant rise in spike-specific TCR breadth and depth was observed after two AZD1222 doses relative to day 0 and relative to MenACWY recipients. The 56-69-year group was small, and its depth increase did not reach significance, likely because of low power. The whole spike protein was spanned by vaccine-associated CD4 TCRs, and dominant responses were seen in regions 160-218 and 743-854. Epitopes outside the regions mutated in the B.1.351 and B.1.1.7 variants were reportedly recognized by nearly half of the unique spike-specific TCRs. No day 14 peak-response samples were available, so repertoires were characterized only after the peak T cell response.

The sample's time point label is to be understood as: about 28 days (+/-7) after the second vaccine dose. AZD1222 recipients given second doses at about 4 weeks or at about 12 weeks were pooled, since spike-specific TCR depth and breadth were not found to differ between the two schedules. Vaccinee samples came from UK trials COV001 and COV002, including a single-blind randomized controlled phase 2/3 trial of AZD1222 (ChAdOx1 nCoV-19) in healthy adults. For TCRbeta chain sequencing, PBMC samples were collected from trial participants at day 0 and at day 28 after the second dose. The CDR3 regions of human TCRbeta chains were subjected to immunosequencing. Per the original workflow: TCRs in the repertoires were matched against a reference library of SARS-CoV-2-specific TCRs that had been generated with the MIRA antigen-specificity platform. Breadth was defined as the fraction of unique TCRs that were SARS-CoV-2-associated. Depth was defined as the fraction of total T cells that were SARS-CoV-2-associated. Using the MIRA data, each spike-specific TCR was assigned both to the spike region to which the TCR was reactive and to a CD4 or CD8 class. Log10-transformed breadth and depth values were compared by one-way ANOVA with Sidak's multiple comparisons tests. The clones in this table, taken by TCRdb from immuneACCESS, are in-frame only. Not every clone is retained; where verified, under half of the shortfall comes from an unresolved V gene, and the cause of the rest is unknown. D and trimming were read from the DNA, whereas the V and J calls and clone size are those reported in that table. The sample yields about 120,000 clones; approximately 92% were counted once. The ten largest clones represent roughly 7.9% of the sample.

The CDR3 sequence holds 14 residues, the cysteine and phenylalanine included. This entry keeps only the CDR3 DNA: 42 bases, framed from base 1. Taken from the germline V gene, the CDR1 and CDR2 loops are SNHLY and FYNNEI. A distance of 18 bases separates the germline ends of V and J, which lose 5 bases and 8 bases respectively. About this clone itself: Its specific antigen is unknown. No much larger clone is present one base from it, and per-base qualities are unavailable.

This receptor chain uses TRBV2 and TRBJ1-2; no D gene call is confident. Here the sequenced sample was peripheral blood, taken 28 days after the second AZD1222 dose. The sequence was collected from an adult who received the AZD1222 COVID-19 vaccine. The CDR3: CASSPAYPNRGYTF. The DNA sequence reads TGTGCCAGCAGTCCAGCCTATCCAAATCGGGGCTACACCTTC.